The 23 T cell receptor beta chains below were found in one sample sequenced in a study of blood T cell repertoires in COVID-19. The table came from immunoSEQ multiplex PCR; TCRdb's copy has only in-frame clones and leaves some out. The profile shows about 360,000 clones, around 82% of them singletons. Sample: peripheral blood. The receptors come from a young man with active or convalescent COVID-19.

The chain links TRBV28 to TRBJ2-2; 8 bases line up with TRBD2. The CDR3 is made up of 16 amino acids. J gave up 7 bases and V 3 bases, and 10 bases lay outside the gene matches. Per germline, CDR1 MDHEN and CDR2 SYDVKM. This CDR3 is CASSFKLAEGSGELFF. The CDR3 DNA reads as TGTGCCAGCAGTTTTAAACTAGCGGAGGGGAGCGGGGAGCTGTTTTTT.

The rearrangement joins TRBV18 to TRBJ2-7; 11 positions match TRBD2. CDR1 is KGHSH and CDR2 is LQKENI in the germline V gene. The V segment lost 3 bases and the J segment 3 bases; nucleotides outside the gene matches: 4. The CDR3 is 15 amino acids. The CDR3 region is CASSPGTSGHYEQYF. CDR3 nucleotides: TGTGCCAGCTCACCCGGGACTAGCGGACACTACGAGCAGTACTTC.

The chain employs TRBV18 and TRBJ2-7; D possibly corresponds to TRBD1 (6 bases). CDR1 is KGHSH and CDR2 is LQKENI in the germline V gene. Trimming removed 6 bases at V and 0 bases at J, with 15 bases between. This CDR3 contains 15 residues. CDR3: CASSHKGVSSYEQYF. CDR3 DNA: TGTGCCAGCTCCCACAAGGGGGTTTCCTCCTACGAGCAGTACTTC.

The chain recombines TRBV7-9 with TRBJ1-2, with 7 bases matching TRBD1. The length of the CDR3 is 13 residues. The trim removed 6 bases at V and 10 bases at J, leaving 11 bases unmatched. In germline, CDR1 is SEHNR, CDR2 FQNEAQ (reference sequence). The CDR3 reads CASSFGRDSFYTF. In DNA form, the CDR3 reads TGTGCCAGCAGTTTTGGCCGGGACAGCTTCTACACCTTC.

CDR3 in DNA: TGTGCCAGCAGCACATTAGCGGTTTCCGATGAGACCCAGTACTTC. It encodes CASSTLAVSDETQYF. The chain is built from TRBV7-6 and TRBJ2-5; possibly TRBD2 for D (6 bases). Per germline, CDR1 SGHVS and CDR2 FNYEAQ. The CDR3 spans 15 residues. V dropped 5 bases and J dropped 5 bases, with 18 bases sitting between them.

This sequence joins TRBV2 and TRBJ1-4; no clear D gene. Trimming left V 7 bases short and J 5 bases short, with 17 bases between. The CDR3 contains 15 residues. Germline values: CDR1 SNHLY, CDR2 FYNNEI. CDR3 residues: CASKIREGMNEKLFF. In DNA, the CDR3 is TGTGCCAGCAAGATAAGGGAGGGCATGAATGAAAAACTGTTTTTT.

The chain uses TRBV9 and TRBJ2-5, with a possible D match to TRBD2 (5 bases). The germline V gene encodes CDR1 SGDLS and CDR2 YYNGEE. The CDR3 runs 14 residues. The V gene lost 4 bases and the J gene lost 2 bases, with 12 bases spanning the gap. The CDR3 sequence: CASSLSGIQETQYF. CDR3 coding DNA: TGTGCCAGCAGCCTAAGCGGAATACAAGAGACCCAGTACTTC.

The chain uses TRBV11-2 and TRBJ2-1, with 14 nucleotides matching TRBD2. The CDR3 runs 19 residues. In germline, CDR1 is SGHAT, CDR2 FQNNGV. The junction had 10 bases not matched to a gene; V was cut back by 6 bases and J by 0 bases. In nucleotides, the CDR3 is TGTGCCAGCAGGTCTCCGGGACTAGCGGGAGCTAGCTCCTACAATGAGCAGTTCTTC. This translates into CASRSPGLAGASSYNEQFF. Combining the CDR3 with reference TRBV11-2 and TRBJ2-1 gives the whole variable domain EAGVAQSPRYKIIEKRQSVAFWCNPISGHATLYWYQQILGQGPKLLIQFQNNGVVDDSQLPKDRFSAERLKGVDSTLKIQPAKLEDSAVYLCASRSPGLAGASSYNEQFFGPGTRLTVL.

This chain links TRBV5-5 with TRBJ2-3, with 7 bases that match TRBD2. This CDR3 has 17 residues. V shed 0 bases and J 2 bases; nucleotides not matched to a gene: 9. CDR1 and CDR2 (germline): SGHKS, YYEKEE (reference sequence). DNA for the CDR3: TGTGCCAGCAGCTTGGTTGCGACTAGCCGGCTCACAGATACGCAGTATTTT. Translating it yields CASSLVATSRLTDTQYF. Complete variable domain (other parts from reference TRBV5-5 and TRBJ2-3): DAGVTQSPTHLIKTRGQQVTLRCSPISGHKSVSWYQQVLGQGPQFIFQYYEKEERGRGNFPDRFSARQFPNYSSELNVNALLLGDSALYLCASSLVATSRLTDTQYFGPGTRLTVL.

The chain links TRBV18 to TRBJ2-1; 11 bases line up with TRBD2. Germline assignment: CDR1 KGHSH and CDR2 LQKENI. The ends lost 6 bases at V and 10 bases at J; junction bases unmatched: 8. This CDR3 contains 14 residues. The CDR3 DNA reads as TGTGCCAGCTCGCAGACTAGCGGGGAGCGAGAGCAGTTCTTC. Residues: CASSQTSGEREQFF.

This clone appeared a few times. The V and J genes are TRBV5-6 and TRBJ2-3, with a weak D call TRBD2 (6 bases). The CDR3 totals 15 residues. V lost 0 bases and J 0 bases, leaving 8 bases between the germline ends. Germline V gene sequence: CDR1 SGHDT, CDR2 YYEEEE. CDR3: CASSLGDLSTDTQYF. The DNA of the CDR3 is TGTGCCAGCAGCTTGGGGGACTTGAGCACAGATACGCAGTATTTT.

This chain joins TRBV21-1 and TRBJ2-3; TRBD2 reflects the table's D call only, with no check against the DNA. TRBV21-1 is shown as a pseudogene. The CDR3 covers 17 residues. The CDR3 is CASSIGTSGHISGTQYF. The CDR3 bases are TGTGCCAGCTCGATAGGGACTAGCGGGCACATATCAGGTACGCAGTATTTT.

The rearrangement links TRBV30 to TRBJ2-1, with 7 bases lining up with TRBD1. V lost 4 bases and J lost 8; bases outside the gene matches: 14. The CDR3 spans 15 residues. In germline, CDR1 is GTSNPN, CDR2 SVGIG (reference sequence). The CDR3: CAWTPRGGLTDEQFF. The CDR3 region has the DNA TGTGCCTGGACCCCCCGAGGGGGCCTCACCGATGAGCAGTTCTTC.

This chain joins TRBV5-4 and TRBJ2-7, with D perhaps matching TRBD2 (5 bases). The V gene lost 3 bases and the J gene lost 2 bases, with 9 bases spanning the gap. CDR1 and CDR2 (germline): SGHNT, YYREEE (reference sequence). CDR3 length equals 13 residues. CDR3 bases: TGTGCCAGCAGCTACCTCGGGACCTACGAGCAGTACTTC. This sequence encodes CASSYLGTYEQYF.

CDR3: CASSFGILYTEAFF. Written as DNA, the CDR3 is TGTGCCAGCAGCTTCGGGATCTTGTACACTGAAGCTTTCTTT. The rearrangement links TRBV5-4 to TRBJ1-1, with D uncertain. V was pared by 2 bases and J by 3 bases, with 11 bases between. This CDR3 is built from 14 residues. From germline, CDR1 is SGHNT and CDR2 YYREEE (reference sequence).

The V and J genes are TRBV5-1 and TRBJ2-1, with unresolved D. The CDR3 consists of 12 residues. The germline V gene encodes CDR1 SGHRS and CDR2 YFSETQ. Trimming shortened V by 0 bases and J by 6 bases, and 4 bases separated the two germline ends. CDR3 DNA sequence: TGCGCCAGCAGCTTGGGTAGCAATGAGCAGTTCTTC. Its protein is CASSLGSNEQFF.

The V and J genes are TRBV3-1 (or the pseudogene TRBV3-2) and TRBJ1-2, with D possibly being TRBD1 (5 bases). Germline assignment: CDR1 LGHDT and CDR2 YNNKEL (reference sequence). The CDR3 totals 13 residues. Trimming took 0 bases from V and 6 from J, leaving 8 bases between them. The CDR3 DNA is TGTGCCAGCAGCCAAGACAGGGCCCATGGCTACACCTTC. This sequence encodes CASSQDRAHGYTF.

The rearrangement uses TRBV3-1 (or the pseudogene TRBV3-2) and TRBJ2-1; D possibly corresponds to TRBD1 (6 bases). The V and J ends lost 0 bases and 9 bases respectively, with 12 bases between them. Germline CDR1 is LGHDT and CDR2 is YNNKEL (reference sequence). The CDR3 spans 14 residues. CDR3 protein: CASSQERPGVEQFF. For the CDR3, the DNA is TGTGCCAGCAGCCAAGAACGCCCAGGGGTTGAGCAGTTCTTC.

V usage is TRBV6-5 and J usage is TRBJ1-2, with TRBD1 matching 7 bases. In germline, CDR1 is MNHEY, CDR2 SVGAGI. The trim removed 5 bases at V and 0 bases at J, leaving 3 bases unmatched. The CDR3 sequence is 14 residues long. DNA for the CDR3: TGTGCCAGCAGTCTGACAGGGCCTAACTATGGCTACACCTTC. Amino acids: CASSLTGPNYGYTF.

The chain links TRBV6-5 to TRBJ2-7; TRBD2 matches at 7 bases. With V trimmed by 0 bases and J by 2 bases, 7 bases remained unmatched. Per the germline V gene, CDR1 is MNHEY and CDR2 is SVGAGI. The CDR3 contains 16 residues. CDR3 coding DNA: TGTGCCAGCAGTTACTCGGGGGGGGGTTCGGCCTACGAGCAGTACTTC. As protein: CASSYSGGGSAYEQYF.

The rearrangement links TRBV28 to TRBJ1-2, with D tentatively TRBD1 (6 bases). V was trimmed by 10 bases and J by 4 bases, leaving 16 bases between them. The CDR3 extends over 13 amino acids. Germline V gene sequence: CDR1 MDHEN, CDR2 SYDVKM. The CDR3 bases are TGTGCCACCCTCCCGGGGGGCGGCTATGGCTACACCTTC. This encodes CATLPGGGYGYTF.

In this sample, this clone turned up once. This chain uses TRBV5-1 with TRBJ2-1; 10 nucleotides match TRBD1. V was pared by 3 bases and J by 2 bases, with 5 bases of the junction left unmatched. This CDR3 has 16 residues. In germline, CDR1 is SGHRS, CDR2 YFSETQ. The CDR3 sequence is CASSSRDRGAYNEQFF. DNA for the CDR3: TGCGCCAGCAGCTCCCGGGACAGGGGTGCCTACAATGAGCAGTTCTTC.

This sequence joins TRBV18 and TRBJ1-3, with D possibly TRBD1 on 5 matching bases. Germline V gene data show CDR1 as KGHSH and CDR2 as LQKENI. The germline V and J ends were trimmed by 5 bases and 0 bases, with 14 bases remaining between them. CDR3 size: 16 residues. CDR3: CASSAAGLLSGNTIYF. In nucleotides, the CDR3 is TGTGCCAGCTCAGCTGCGGGACTCCTCTCTGGAAACACCATATATTTT.